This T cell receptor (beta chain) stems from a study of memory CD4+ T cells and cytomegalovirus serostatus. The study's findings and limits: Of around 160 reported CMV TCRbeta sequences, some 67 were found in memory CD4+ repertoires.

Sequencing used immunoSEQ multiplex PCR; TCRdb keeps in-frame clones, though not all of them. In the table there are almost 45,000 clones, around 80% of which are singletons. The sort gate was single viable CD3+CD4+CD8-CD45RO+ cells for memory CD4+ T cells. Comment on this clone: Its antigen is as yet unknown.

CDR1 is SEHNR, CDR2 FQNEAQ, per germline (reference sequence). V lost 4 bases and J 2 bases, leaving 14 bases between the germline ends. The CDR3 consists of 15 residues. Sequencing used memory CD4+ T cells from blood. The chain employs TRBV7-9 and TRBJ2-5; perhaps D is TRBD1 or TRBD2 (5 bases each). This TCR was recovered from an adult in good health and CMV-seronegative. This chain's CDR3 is CASSSAGTAQETQYF. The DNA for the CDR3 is TGTGCCAGCAGCTCCGCCGGGACGGCACAAGAGACCCAGTACTTC. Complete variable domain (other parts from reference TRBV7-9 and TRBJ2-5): DTGVSQNPRHKITKRGQNVTFRCDPISEHNRLYWYRQTLGQGPEFLTYFQNEAQLEKSRLLSDRFSAERPKGSFSTLEIQRTEQGDSAMYLCASSSAGTAQETQYFGPGTRLLVL.